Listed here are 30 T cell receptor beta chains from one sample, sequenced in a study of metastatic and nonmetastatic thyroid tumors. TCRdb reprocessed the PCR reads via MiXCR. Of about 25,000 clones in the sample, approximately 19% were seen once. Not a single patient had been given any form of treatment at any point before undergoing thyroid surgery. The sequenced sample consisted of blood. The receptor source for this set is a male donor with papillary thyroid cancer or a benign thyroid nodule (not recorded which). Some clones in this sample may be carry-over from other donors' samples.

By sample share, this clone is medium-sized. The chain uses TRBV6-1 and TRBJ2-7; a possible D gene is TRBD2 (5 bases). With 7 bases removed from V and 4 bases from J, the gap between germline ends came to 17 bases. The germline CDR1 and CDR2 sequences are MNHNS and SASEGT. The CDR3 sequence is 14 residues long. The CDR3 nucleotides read TGTGCCAGCAACTTAGGAGGCGAACAATACGAGCAGTACTTC. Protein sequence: CASNLGGEQYEQYF.

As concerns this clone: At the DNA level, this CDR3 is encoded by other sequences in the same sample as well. The CDR3 bases are TGCGCCAGGAGACTAGCGGGGGGAGAGACCCAGTACTTC. It specifies CARRLAGGETQYF. The V and J genes are TRBV4-1 and TRBJ2-5, with 13 nucleotides matching TRBD2. With 9 bases clipped from V and 4 bases from J, the junction kept 2 bases outside the gene matches. The CDR3 runs 13 residues. CDR1 and CDR2 from the germline V gene are MGHRA and YSYEKL.

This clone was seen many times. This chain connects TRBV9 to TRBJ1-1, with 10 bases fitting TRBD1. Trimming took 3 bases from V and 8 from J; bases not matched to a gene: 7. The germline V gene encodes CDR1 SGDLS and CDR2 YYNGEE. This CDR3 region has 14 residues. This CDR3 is CASSEGTGDNEAFF. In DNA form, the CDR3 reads TGTGCCAGCAGCGAGGGGACAGGGGATAACGAAGCTTTCTTT.

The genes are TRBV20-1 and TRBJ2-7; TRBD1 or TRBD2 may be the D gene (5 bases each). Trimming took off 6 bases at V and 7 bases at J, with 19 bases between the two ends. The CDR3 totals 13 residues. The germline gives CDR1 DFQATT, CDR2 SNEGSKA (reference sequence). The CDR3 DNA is TGCAGTGCCAGGATGGGACCCCGGGGTGAGCAGTACTTC. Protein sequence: CSARMGPRGEQYF.

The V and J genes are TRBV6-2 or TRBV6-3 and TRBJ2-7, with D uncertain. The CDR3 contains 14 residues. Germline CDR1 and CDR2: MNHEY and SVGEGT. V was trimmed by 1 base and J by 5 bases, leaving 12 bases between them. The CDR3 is CASSYFGWKDEQYF. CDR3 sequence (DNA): TGTGCCAGCAGTTACTTTGGGTGGAAGGACGAGCAGTACTTC.

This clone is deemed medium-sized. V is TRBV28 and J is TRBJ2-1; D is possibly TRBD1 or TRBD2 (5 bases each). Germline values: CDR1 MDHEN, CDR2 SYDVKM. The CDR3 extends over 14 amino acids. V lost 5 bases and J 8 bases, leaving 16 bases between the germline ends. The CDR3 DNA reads TGTGCCAGCAGTACCGGGACGGGCCTCGATGAGCAGTTCTTC. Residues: CASSTGTGLDEQFF.

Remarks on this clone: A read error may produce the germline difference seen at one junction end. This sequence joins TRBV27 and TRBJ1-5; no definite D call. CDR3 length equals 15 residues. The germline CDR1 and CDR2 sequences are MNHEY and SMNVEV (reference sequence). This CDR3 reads CDSSRHQHSNQSQHF. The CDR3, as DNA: TGTGACAGCAGTCGCCATCAACATAGCAATCAGTCCCAGCATTTT.

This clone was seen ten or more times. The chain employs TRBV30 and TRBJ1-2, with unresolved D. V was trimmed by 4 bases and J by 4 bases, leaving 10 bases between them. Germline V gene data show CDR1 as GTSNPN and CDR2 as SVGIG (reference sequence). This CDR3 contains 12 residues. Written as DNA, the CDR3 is TGTGCCTGGACGGGTGAGGGCTATGGCTACACCTTC. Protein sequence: CAWTGEGYGYTF.

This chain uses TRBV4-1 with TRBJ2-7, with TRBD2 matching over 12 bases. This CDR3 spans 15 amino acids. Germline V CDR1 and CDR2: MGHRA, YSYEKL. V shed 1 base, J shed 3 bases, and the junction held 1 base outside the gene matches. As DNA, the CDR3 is TGCGCCAGCAGCCAAGGACTAGCGGGAGACTACGAGCAGTACTTC. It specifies CASSQGLAGDYEQYF.

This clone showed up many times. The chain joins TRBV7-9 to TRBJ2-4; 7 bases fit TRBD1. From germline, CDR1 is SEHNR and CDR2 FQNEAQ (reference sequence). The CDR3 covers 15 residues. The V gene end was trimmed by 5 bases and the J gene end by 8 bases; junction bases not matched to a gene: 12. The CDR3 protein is CASSPPGTAHHIQYF. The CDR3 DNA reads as TGTGCCAGCAGCCCACCGGGGACAGCTCACCACATTCAGTACTTC.

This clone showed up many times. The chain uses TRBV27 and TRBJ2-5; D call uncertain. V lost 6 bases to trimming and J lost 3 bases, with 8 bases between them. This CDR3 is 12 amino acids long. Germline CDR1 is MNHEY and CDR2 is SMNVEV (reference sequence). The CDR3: CASRGPKETQYF. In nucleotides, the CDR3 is TGTGCCAGCAGAGGCCCGAAAGAGACCCAGTACTTC.

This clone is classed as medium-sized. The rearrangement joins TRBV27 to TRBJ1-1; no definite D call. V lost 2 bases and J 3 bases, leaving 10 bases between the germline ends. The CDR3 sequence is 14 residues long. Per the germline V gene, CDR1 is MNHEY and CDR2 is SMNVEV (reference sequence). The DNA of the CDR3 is TGTGCCAGCAGTTTAGCCAGTAAGGACACTGAAGCTTTCTTT. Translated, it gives CASSLASKDTEAFF.

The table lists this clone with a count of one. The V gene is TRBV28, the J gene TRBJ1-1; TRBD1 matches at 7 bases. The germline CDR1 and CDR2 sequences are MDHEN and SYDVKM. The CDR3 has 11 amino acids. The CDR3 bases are TGTGTCAAAACAGGGGTGCGGGGAGCTTTCTTT. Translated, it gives CVKTGVRGAFF.

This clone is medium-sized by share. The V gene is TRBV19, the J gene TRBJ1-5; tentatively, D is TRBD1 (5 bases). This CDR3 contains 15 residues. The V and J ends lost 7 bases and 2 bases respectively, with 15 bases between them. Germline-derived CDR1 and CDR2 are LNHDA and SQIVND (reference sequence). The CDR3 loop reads CASTATEAGNQPQHF. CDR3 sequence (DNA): TGTGCCAGTACCGCGACAGAAGCGGGCAATCAGCCCCAGCATTTT.

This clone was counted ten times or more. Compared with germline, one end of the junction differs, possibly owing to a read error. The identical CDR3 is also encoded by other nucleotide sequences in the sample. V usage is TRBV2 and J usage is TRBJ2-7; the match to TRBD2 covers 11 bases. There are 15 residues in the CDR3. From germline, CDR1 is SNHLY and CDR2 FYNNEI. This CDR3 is CASRGTSGQPYEQYF. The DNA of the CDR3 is TGCGCCAGCAGGGGGACTAGCGGCCAACCCTACGAGCAGTACTTC. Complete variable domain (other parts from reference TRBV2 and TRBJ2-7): EPEVTQTPSHQVTQMGQEVILRCVPISNHLYFYWYRQILGQKVEFLVSFYNNEISEKSEIFDDQFSVERPDGSNFTLKIRSTKLEDSAMYFCASRGTSGQPYEQYFGPGTRLTVT.

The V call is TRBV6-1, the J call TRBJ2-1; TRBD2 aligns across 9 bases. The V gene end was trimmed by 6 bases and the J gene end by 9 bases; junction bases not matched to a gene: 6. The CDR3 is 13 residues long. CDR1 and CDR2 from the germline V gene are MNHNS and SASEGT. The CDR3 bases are TGTGCCAGCAGGTTGCGGGAGGGAGGTGAGCAGTTCTTC. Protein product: CASRLREGGEQFF.

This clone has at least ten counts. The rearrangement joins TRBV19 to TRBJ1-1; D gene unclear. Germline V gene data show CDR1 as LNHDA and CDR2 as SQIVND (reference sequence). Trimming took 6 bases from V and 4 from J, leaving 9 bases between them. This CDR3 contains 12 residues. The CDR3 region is CASRRRGTEAFF. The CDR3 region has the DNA TGTGCCAGTAGGCGGAGAGGCACTGAAGCTTTCTTT.

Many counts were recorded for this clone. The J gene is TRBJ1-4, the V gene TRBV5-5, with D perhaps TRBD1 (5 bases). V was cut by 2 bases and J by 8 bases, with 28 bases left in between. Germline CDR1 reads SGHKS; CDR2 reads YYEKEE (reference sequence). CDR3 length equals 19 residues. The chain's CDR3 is CASSLANSLTGGEKEKLFF. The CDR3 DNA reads TGTGCCAGCAGCTTAGCAAATAGCCTTACAGGAGGAGAGAAGGAAAAACTGTTTTTT. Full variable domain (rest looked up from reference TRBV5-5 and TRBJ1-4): DAGVTQSPTHLIKTRGQQVTLRCSPISGHKSVSWYQQVLGQGPQFIFQYYEKEERGRGNFPDRFSARQFPNYSSELNVNALLLGDSALYLCASSLANSLTGGEKEKLFFGSGTQLSVL.

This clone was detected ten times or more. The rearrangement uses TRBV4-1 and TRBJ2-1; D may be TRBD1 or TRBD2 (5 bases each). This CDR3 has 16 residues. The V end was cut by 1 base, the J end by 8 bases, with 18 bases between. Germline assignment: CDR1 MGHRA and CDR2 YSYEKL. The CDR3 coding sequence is TGCGCCAGCAGCCAAGTCGGGGCAGGGAGAAAGGATGAGCAGTTCTTC. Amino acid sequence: CASSQVGAGRKDEQFF.

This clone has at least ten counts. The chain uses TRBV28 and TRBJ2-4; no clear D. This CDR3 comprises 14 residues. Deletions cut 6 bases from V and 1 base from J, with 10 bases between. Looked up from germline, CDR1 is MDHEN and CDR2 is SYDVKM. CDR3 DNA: TGTGCCAGCAGGGATCGGGCCGCCAAAAACATTCAGTACTTC. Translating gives CASRDRAAKNIQYF.

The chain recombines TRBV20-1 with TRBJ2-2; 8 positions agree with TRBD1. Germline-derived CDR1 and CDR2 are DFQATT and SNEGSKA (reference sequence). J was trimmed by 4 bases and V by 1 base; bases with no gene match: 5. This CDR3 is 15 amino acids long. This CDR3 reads CSARVRGQGTGELFF. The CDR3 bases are TGCAGTGCTAGAGTCAGGGGGCAAGGCACCGGGGAGCTGTTTTTT.

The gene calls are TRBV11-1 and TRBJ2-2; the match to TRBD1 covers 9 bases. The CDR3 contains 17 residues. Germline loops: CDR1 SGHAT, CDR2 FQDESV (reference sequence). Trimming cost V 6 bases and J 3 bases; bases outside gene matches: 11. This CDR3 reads CASSSITGGFDTGELFF. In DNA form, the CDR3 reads TGTGCCAGCAGTTCAATTACAGGGGGCTTCGACACCGGGGAGCTGTTTTTT.

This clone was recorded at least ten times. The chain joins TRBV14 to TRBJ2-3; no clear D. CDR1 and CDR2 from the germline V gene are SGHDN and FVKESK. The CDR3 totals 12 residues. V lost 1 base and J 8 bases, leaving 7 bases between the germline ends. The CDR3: CASSQGGSTQYF. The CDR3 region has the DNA TGTGCCAGCAGCCAAGGTGGTAGTACGCAGTATTTT.

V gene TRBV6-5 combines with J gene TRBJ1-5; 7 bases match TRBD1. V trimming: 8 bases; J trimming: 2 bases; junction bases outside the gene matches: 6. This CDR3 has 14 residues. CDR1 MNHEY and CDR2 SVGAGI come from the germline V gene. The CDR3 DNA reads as TGTGCCAGCGAGGTACAGGGGCGCAATCAGCCCCAGCATTTT. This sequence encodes CASEVQGRNQPQHF.

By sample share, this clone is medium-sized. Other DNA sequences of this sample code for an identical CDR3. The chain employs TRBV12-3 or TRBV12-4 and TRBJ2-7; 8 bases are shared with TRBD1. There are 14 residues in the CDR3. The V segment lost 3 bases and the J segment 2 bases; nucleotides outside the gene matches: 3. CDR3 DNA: TGTGCCAGCAGTTTTGGACAGGGAACCTACGAGCAGTACTTC. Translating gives CASSFGQGTYEQYF.

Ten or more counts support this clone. The CDR3 is CASSPVAVSSYEQYF. Written as DNA, the CDR3 is TGTGCCAGCAGCCCCGTGGCGGTGAGCTCCTACGAGCAGTACTTC. This chain links TRBV5-6 with TRBJ2-7; the D is unclear. Germline V lookup: CDR1 SGHDT, CDR2 YYEEEE. CDR3 length: 15 residues. Trimming removed 4 bases from V and 0 bases from J, with 14 bases in between.

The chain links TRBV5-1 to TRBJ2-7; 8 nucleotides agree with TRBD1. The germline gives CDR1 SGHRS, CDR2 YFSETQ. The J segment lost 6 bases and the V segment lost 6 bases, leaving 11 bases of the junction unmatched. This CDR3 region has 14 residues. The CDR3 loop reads CASNSGQGTCEQYF. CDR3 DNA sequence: TGCGCCAGCAATTCAGGACAGGGTACCTGCGAGCAGTACTTC.

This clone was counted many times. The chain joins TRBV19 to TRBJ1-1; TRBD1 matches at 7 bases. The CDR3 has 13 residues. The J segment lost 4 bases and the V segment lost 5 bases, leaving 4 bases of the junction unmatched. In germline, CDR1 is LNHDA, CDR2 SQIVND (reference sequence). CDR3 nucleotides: TGTGCCAGTAGTCAGGGGGAGGGCACTGAAGCTTTCTTT. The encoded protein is CASSQGEGTEAFF.

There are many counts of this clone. DNA of the CDR3: TGTGCCAGTAGCGACAGGATAAGCTCTGGAAACACCATATATTTT. Its protein product is CASSDRISSGNTIYF. This rearrangement joins TRBV19 to TRBJ1-3, with D tentatively TRBD1 (6 bases). The CDR3 extends over 15 amino acids. The germline gives CDR1 LNHDA, CDR2 SQIVND (reference sequence). Trimming shortened V by 6 bases and J by 0 bases, and 12 bases separated the two germline ends.

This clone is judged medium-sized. CDR3 protein: CASSILNEQYF. As DNA, the CDR3 is TGTGCCAGCTCCATACTAAACGAGCAGTACTTC. The chain carries TRBV2 and TRBJ2-7, with D hard to call. Trimming removed 8 bases from V and 5 bases from J, with 10 bases in between. Germline V gives CDR1 SNHLY, CDR2 FYNNEI. There are 11 residues in the CDR3.